Following are 8 T cell receptor beta chains from one sample sequenced in a study of human T cells and chemical hapten exposure listed by TCRdb under 2021. In light of the paper, this sample's time point label describes: patch test 1, 2 weeks after DPC sensitization. The treatment or condition label of this sample denotes: therapeutic diphenylcyclopropenone sensitization with weekly scalp DPC. Libraries came from RACE. TCRdb records NextSeq 500 as the sequencer. TCRdb applied fastp at Q25 and MiXCR to the public reads, then kept only in-frame beta chains. A single entry per CDR3 protein holds the most common genes and DNA from its merged rows. This sample has some 380,000 distinct CDR3 sequences in its table, and 4.8% of those were observed once. The top ten clones comprise about 2.2% of the sample. The source was whole blood, collected in connection with sensitization to the hapten diphenylcyclopropenone (DPC). These receptors were taken from a woman aged 45-65 years with alopecia areata. Some clones in this sample may be carry-over from other donors' samples.

V usage is TRBV5-1 and J usage is TRBJ2-5; 9 bases align to TRBD2. Germline CDR1 and CDR2: SGHRS and YFSETQ. The CDR3 is 14 residues long. The V and J ends lost 2 bases and 5 bases, in that order; junction bases with no gene match: 4. The CDR3 spells CASSFGLASETQYF. In DNA form, the CDR3 reads TGCGCCAGCAGCTTCGGACTAGCGTCCGAGACCCAGTACTTC.

This clonotype was counted at least ten times. The rearrangement joins TRBV20-1 to TRBJ1-2, with D possibly TRBD1 on 6 matching bases. Germline CDR1 and CDR2: DFQATT and SNEGSKA (reference sequence). The V gene lost 6 bases and the J gene lost 7 bases, with 15 bases spanning the gap. This CDR3 region has 12 residues. CDR3 DNA: TGCAGTGCCACTTCAGGGGATTCTGGCTACACCTTC. Residues: CSATSGDSGYTF.

This clonotype was counted ten times or more. CDR3 DNA sequence: TGTGCCAGCAGCCAAGAGGGGTTACACGAGCAGTACTTC. Translated, it gives CASSQEGLHEQYF. The chain links TRBV14 to TRBJ2-7; D gene unclear. V was pared by 0 bases and J by 5 bases, with 8 bases between. The CDR3 contains 13 residues. Germline V gives CDR1 SGHDN, CDR2 FVKESK.

This clonotype was found many times. The rearrangement joins TRBV28 to TRBJ2-4; D is unclear. Trimming removed 5 bases from V and 8 bases from J, with 7 bases in between. The germline V gene has CDR1 MDHEN and CDR2 SYDVKM. CDR3 size: 11 residues. For the CDR3, the DNA is TGTGCCAGCAGTACCCTCGACATTCAGTACTTC. Its translation is CASSTLDIQYF.

As concerns this clonotype: A much larger clone differs from this one at a single base, so this may be a read error. The rearrangement uses TRBV7-2 and TRBJ2-3; TRBD2 matches 9 bases. Trimming at V came to 4 bases and at J to 1 base, leaving 6 bases not matched to a gene. Per the germline V gene, CDR1 is SGHTA and CDR2 is FQGNSA. CDR3 length: 16 amino acids. The CDR3 here is CASSYRGGARTDTQYF. Here the CDR3 DNA reads TGTGCCAGCAGCTACCGCGGGGGGGCCCGCACAGATACGCAGTATTTT. Full variable domain (outside the CDR3, taken from reference TRBV7-2 and TRBJ2-3): GAGVSQSPSNKVTEKGKDVELRCDPISGHTALYWYRQSLGQGLEFLIYFQGNSAPDKSGLPSDRFSAERTGGSVSTLTIQRTQQEDSAVYLCASSYRGGARTDTQYFGPGTRLTVL.

There are a few counts of this clonotype. The chain is built from TRBV20-1 and TRBJ1-2; D is unresolved. Per the germline V gene, CDR1 is DFQATT and CDR2 is SNEGSKA (reference sequence). CDR3 length equals 10 residues. Trimming pared 7 bases from V and 6 bases from J, leaving 9 bases between. The CDR3 nucleotides are TGCAGTGTTCGCGCGAATGGCTACACCTTC. Translation gives CSVRANGYTF.

This clonotype appeared many times. The gene calls are TRBV29-1 and TRBJ2-3; D is possibly TRBD1 or TRBD2 (5 bases each). This CDR3 has 14 residues. V gave up 1 base and J gave up 3 bases, with 11 bases separating them. CDR1 is SQVTM, CDR2 ANQGSEA, per germline. DNA of the CDR3: TGCAGCGTTGAAGCGAGGGGTAGGACAGATACGCAGTATTTT. Translating gives CSVEARGRTDTQYF.

On this clonotype itself: One base away lies a much larger clone, so this may be a sequencing read error. The CDR3 ends on some other residue instead of the conserved phenylalanine or tryptophan, so this is likely a read error. This chain connects TRBV9 to TRBJ2-1; possibly TRBD2 for D (5 bases). This CDR3 comprises 12 residues. V gave up 0 bases and J gave up 10 bases, with 8 bases separating them. Germline lookup yields CDR1 SGDLS and CDR2 YYNGEE. CDR3 sequence reads: CASSVASKEQFL. CDR3 bases: TGTGCCAGCAGCGTAGCTAGCAAAGAGCAGTTCCTC.